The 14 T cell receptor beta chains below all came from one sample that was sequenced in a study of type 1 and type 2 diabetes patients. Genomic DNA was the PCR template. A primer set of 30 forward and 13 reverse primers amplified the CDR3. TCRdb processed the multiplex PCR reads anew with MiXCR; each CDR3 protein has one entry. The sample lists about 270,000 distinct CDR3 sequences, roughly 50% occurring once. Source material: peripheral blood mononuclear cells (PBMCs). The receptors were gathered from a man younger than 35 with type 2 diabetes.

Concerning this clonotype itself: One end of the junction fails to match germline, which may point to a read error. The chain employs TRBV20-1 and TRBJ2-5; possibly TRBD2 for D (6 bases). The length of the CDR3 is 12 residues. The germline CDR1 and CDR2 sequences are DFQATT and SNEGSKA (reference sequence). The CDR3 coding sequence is TGCAGTTGGCTCCGGGACTCAGAGACCCAGCACTTC. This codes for CSWLRDSETQHF.

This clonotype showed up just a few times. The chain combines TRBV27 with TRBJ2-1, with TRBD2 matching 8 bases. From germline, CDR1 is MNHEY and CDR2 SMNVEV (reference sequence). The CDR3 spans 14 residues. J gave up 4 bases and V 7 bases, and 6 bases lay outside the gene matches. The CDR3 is CASKLAGRYNEQFF. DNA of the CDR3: TGTGCCAGCAAATTAGCGGGGAGATACAATGAGCAGTTCTTC.

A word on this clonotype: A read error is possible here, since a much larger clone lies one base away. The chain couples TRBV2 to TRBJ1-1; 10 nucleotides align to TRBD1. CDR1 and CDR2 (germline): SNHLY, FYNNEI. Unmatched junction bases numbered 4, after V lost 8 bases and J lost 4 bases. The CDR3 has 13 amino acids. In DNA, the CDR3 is TGTGCCAGCGCTAGGACAGGGGGCACTGAAGCTTTCTTT. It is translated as CASARTGGTEAFF.

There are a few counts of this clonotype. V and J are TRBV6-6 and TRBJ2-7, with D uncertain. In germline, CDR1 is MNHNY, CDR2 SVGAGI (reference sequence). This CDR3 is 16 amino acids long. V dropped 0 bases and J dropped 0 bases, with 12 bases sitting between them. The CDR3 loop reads CASSYSSEQPSYEQYF. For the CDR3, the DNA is TGTGCCAGCAGTTACTCCAGCGAGCAACCCTCCTACGAGCAGTACTTC.

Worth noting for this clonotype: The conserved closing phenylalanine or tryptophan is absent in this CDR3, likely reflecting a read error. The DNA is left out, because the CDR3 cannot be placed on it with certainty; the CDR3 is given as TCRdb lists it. CDR3 protein: CASRVEGYTT. The chain combines TRBV2 with TRBJ2-5; TRBD2 reflects the table's D call only, with no check against the DNA. The CDR3 numbers 10 amino acids, ends counted. Looked up from germline, CDR1 is SNHLY and CDR2 is FYNNEI.

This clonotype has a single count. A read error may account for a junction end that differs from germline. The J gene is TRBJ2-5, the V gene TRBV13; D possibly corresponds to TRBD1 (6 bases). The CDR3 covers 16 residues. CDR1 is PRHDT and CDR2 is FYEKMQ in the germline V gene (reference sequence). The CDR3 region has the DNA TGCGCCAGCAGCTGGGGACACCTGAGCTCCGAAGAGACCCAGTACTTC. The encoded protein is CASSWGHLSSEETQYF.

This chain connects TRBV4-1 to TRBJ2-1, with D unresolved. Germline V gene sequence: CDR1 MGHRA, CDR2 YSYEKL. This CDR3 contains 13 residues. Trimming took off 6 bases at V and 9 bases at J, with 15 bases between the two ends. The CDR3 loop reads CASRDPGNSEQFF. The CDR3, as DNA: TGCGCCAGCAGGGACCCTGGGAACAGTGAGCAGTTCTTC.

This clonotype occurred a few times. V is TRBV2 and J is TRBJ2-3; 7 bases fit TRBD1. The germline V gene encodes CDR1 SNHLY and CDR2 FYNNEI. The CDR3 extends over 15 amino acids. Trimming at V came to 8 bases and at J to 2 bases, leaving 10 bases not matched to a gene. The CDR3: CASCYNRGNTDTQYF. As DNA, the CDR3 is TGTGCCAGCTGTTATAACAGGGGAAACACAGATACGCAGTATTTT.

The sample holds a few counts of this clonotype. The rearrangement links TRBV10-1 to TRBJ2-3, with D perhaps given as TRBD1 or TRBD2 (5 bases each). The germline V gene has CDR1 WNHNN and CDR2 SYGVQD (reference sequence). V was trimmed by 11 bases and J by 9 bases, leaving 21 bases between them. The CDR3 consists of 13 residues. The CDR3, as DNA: TGCGCCTCCCGGGACGGAGCTGCTGGCACGCAGTATTTT. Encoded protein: CASRDGAAGTQYF.

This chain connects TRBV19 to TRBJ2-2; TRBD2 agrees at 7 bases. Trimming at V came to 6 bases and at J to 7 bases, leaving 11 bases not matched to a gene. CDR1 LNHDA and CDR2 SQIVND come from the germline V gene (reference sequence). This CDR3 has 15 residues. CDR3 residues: CASRYRGGPIGELFF. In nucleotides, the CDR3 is TGTGCCAGTAGATATCGGGGAGGGCCGATCGGGGAGCTGTTTTTT.

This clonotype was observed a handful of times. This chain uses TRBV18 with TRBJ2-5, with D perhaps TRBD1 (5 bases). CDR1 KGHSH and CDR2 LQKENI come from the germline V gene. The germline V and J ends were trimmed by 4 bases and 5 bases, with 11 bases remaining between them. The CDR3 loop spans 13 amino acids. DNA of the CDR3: TGTGCCAGCTCACAGGGGCTTAAGGAGACCCAGTACTTC. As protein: CASSQGLKETQYF.

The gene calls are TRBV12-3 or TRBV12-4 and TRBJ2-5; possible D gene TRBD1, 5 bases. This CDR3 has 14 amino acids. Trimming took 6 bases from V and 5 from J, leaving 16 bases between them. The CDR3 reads CASSVGASPETQYF. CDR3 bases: TGTGCCAGCAGCGTAGGGGCTAGTCCGGAGACCCAGTACTTC.

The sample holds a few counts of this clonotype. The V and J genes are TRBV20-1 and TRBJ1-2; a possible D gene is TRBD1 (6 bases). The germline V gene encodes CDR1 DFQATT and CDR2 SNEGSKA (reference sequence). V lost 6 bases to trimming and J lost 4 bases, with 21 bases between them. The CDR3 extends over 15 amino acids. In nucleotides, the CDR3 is TGCAGTGCACAACGCCGGGGGGGCCGGGGCTATGGCTACACCTTC. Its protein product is CSAQRRGGRGYGYTF.

Written as DNA, the CDR3 is TGTGCCAGCAGCCGTTTGCACAGAGGGACGTCGGGCTCCTACGAGCAGTACTTC. Amino acid sequence: CASSRLHRGTSGSYEQYF. This chain uses TRBV5-5 with TRBJ2-7; D is tentatively TRBD1 or TRBD2 (5 bases each). There are 18 residues in the CDR3. V gave up 4 bases and J gave up 0 bases, with 23 bases separating them. Germline assignment: CDR1 SGHKS and CDR2 YYEKEE (reference sequence).